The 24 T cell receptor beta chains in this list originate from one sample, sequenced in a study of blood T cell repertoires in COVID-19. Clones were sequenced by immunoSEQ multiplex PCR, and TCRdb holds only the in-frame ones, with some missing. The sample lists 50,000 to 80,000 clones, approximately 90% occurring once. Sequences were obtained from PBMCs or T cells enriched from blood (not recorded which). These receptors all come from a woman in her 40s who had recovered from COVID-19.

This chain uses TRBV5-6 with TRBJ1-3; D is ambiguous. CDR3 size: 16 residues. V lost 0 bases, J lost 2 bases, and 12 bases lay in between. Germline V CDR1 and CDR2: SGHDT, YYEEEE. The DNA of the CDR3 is TGTGCCAGCAGCTTGGATGGTTACGGGGCTGGAAACACCATATATTTT. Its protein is CASSLDGYGAGNTIYF.

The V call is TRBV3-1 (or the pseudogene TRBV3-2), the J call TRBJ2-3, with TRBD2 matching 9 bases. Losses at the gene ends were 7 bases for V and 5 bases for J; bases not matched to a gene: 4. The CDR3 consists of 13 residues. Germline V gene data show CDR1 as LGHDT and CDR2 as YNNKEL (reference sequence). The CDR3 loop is CASNLAGRDTQYF. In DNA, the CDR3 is TGTGCCAGCAACCTAGCGGGAAGAGATACGCAGTATTTT.

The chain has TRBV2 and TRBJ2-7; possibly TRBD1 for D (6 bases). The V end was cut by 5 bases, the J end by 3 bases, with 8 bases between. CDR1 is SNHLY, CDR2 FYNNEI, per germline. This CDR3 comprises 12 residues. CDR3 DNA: TGTGCCAGCAGTACAGGGTTCTACGAGCAGTACTTC. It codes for CASSTGFYEQYF.

The CDR3 loop reads CAISEKGQEGTEAFF. The CDR3 DNA reads TGTGCCATCAGTGAGAAGGGACAGGAAGGGACTGAAGCTTTCTTT. The chain carries TRBV10-3 and TRBJ1-1, with TRBD1 identical over 8 bases. Germline lookup yields CDR1 ENHRY and CDR2 SYGVKD. V lost 2 bases to trimming and J lost 5 bases; unmatched junction nucleotides: 7. The CDR3 sequence is 15 residues long.

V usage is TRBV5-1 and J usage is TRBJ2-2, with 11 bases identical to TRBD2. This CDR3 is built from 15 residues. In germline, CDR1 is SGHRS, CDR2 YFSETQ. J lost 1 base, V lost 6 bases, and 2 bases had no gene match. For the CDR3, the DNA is TGCGCCAGCACTAGCGGGGGGCAGAACACCGGGGAGCTGTTTTTT. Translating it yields CASTSGGQNTGELFF.

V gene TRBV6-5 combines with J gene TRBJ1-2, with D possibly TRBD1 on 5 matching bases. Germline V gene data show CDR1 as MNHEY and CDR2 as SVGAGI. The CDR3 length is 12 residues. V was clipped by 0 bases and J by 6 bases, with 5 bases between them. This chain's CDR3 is CASSYSGDGYTF. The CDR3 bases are TGTGCCAGCAGTTACTCAGGGGATGGCTACACCTTC.

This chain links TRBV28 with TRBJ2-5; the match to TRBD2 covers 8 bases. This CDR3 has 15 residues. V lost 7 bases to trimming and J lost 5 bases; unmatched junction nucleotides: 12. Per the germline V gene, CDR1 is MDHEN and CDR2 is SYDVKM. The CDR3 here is CASTSREGYGETQYF. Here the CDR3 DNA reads TGTGCCAGCACCTCTCGGGAGGGGTACGGGGAGACCCAGTACTTC.

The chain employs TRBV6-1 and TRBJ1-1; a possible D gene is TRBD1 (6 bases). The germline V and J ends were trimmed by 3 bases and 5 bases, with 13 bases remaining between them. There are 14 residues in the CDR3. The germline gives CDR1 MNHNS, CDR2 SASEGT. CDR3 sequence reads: CASSDGGRWTEAFF. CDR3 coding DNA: TGTGCCAGCAGTGACGGGGGGCGGTGGACTGAAGCTTTCTTT.

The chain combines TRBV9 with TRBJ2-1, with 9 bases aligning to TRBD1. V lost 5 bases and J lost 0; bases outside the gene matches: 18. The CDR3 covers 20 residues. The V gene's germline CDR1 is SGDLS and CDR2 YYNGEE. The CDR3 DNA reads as TGTGCCAGCAGTCCTAGGACTGGGACAGGGAGCCTGAGCTCCTACAATGAGCAGTTCTTC. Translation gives CASSPRTGTGSLSSYNEQFF.

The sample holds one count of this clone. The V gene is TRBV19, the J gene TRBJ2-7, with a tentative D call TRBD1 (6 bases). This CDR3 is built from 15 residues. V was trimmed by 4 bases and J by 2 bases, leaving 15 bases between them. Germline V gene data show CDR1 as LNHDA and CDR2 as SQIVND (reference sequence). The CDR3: CASSTLGGSPYEQYF. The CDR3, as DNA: TGTGCCAGTAGTACCCTTGGGGGCTCCCCCTACGAGCAGTACTTC.

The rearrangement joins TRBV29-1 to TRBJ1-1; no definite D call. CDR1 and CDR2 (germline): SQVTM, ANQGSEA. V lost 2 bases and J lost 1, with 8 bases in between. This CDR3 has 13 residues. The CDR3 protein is CSVENTENTEAFF. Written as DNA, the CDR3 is TGCAGCGTTGAAAATACAGAGAACACTGAAGCTTTCTTT.

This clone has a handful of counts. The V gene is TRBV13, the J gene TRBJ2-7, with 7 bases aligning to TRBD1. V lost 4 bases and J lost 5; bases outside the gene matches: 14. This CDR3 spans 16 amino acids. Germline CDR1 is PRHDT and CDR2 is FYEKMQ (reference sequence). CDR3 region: CASSSISRDSSNEQYF. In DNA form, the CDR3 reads TGTGCCAGCAGCTCAATATCCCGGGACAGTAGCAACGAGCAGTACTTC.

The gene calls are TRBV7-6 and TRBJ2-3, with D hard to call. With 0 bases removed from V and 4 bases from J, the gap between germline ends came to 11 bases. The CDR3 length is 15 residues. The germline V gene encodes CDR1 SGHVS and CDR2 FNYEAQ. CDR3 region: CASSLAPRGSDTQYF. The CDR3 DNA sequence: TGTGCCAGCAGCTTAGCGCCCAGAGGTTCAGATACGCAGTATTTT.

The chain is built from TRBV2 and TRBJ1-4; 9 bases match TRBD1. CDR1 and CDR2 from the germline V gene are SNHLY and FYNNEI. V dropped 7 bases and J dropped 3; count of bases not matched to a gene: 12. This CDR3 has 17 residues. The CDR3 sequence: CASNMVPGQGSNEKLFF. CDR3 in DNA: TGTGCCAGCAACATGGTCCCGGGACAGGGTTCTAATGAAAAACTGTTTTTT.

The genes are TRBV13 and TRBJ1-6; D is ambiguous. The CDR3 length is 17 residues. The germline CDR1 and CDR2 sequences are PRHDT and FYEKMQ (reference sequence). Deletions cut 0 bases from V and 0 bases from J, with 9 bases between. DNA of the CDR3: TGTGCCAGCAGCTTAGGCAGGATCAACTCCTATAATTCACCCCTCCACTTT. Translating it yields CASSLGRINSYNSPLHF.

DNA for the CDR3: TGTGCCAGCAGCCTCGGACAGGGAAGGAATTCACCCCTCCACTTT. Protein sequence: CASSLGQGRNSPLHF. This sequence joins TRBV7-3 and TRBJ1-6; 8 nucleotides match TRBD1. Trimming cost V 5 bases and J 7 bases; bases outside gene matches: 7. Per the germline V gene, CDR1 is SGHTA and CDR2 is FQGTGA. There are 15 residues in the CDR3.

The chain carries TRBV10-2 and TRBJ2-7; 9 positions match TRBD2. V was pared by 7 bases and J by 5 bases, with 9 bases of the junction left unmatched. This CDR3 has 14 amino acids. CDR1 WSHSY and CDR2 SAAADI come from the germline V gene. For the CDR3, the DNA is TGCGCCAGCACCGAGGGGCGGGGGGGCGACGAGCAGTACTTC. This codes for CASTEGRGGDEQYF.

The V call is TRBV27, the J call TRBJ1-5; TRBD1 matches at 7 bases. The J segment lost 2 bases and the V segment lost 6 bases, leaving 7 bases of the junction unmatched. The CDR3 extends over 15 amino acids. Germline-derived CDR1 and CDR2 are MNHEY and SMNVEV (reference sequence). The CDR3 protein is CASSPGTVGNQPQHF. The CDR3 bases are TGTGCCAGCAGCCCCGGGACAGTTGGCAATCAGCCCCAGCATTTT.

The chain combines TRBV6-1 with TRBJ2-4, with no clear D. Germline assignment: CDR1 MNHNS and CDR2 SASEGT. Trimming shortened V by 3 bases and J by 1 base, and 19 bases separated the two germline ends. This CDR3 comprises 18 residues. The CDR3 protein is CASSDEDPVYRAKNIQYF. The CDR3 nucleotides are TGTGCCAGCAGTGATGAGGATCCCGTATACCGGGCCAAAAACATTCAGTACTTC.

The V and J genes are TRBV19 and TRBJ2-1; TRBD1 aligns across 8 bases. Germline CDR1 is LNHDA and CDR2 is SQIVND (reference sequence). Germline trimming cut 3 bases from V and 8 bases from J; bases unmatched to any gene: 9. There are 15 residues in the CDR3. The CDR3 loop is CASSITGGTQHEQFF. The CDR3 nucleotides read TGTGCCAGTAGTATTACAGGGGGTACACAACATGAGCAGTTCTTC. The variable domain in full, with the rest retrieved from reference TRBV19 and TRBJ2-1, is DGGITQSPKYLFRKEGQNVTLSCEQNLNHDAMYWYRQDPGQGLRLIYYSQIVNDFQKGDIAEGYSVSREKKESFPLTVTSAQKNPTAFYLCASSITGGTQHEQFFGPGTRLTVL.

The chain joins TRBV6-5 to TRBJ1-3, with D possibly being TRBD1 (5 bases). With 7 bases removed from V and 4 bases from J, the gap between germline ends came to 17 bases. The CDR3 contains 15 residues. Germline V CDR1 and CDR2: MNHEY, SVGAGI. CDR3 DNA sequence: TGTGCCAGCAAGGGCAGGGTGGCCGGAGGAAACACCATATATTTT. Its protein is CASKGRVAGGNTIYF.

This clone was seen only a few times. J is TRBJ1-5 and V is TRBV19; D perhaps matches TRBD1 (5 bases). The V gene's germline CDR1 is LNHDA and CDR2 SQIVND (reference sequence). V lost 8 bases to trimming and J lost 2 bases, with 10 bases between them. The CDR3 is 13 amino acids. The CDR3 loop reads CASQWGGNQPQHF. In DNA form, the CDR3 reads TGTGCCAGTCAGTGGGGGGGCAATCAGCCCCAGCATTTT.

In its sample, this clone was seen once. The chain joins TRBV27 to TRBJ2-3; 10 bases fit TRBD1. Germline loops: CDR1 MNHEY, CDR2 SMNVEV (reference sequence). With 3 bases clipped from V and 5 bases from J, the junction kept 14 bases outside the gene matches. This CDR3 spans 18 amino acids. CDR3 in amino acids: CASSLIPSGTGERDTQYF. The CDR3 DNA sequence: TGTGCCAGCAGTTTGATCCCCTCCGGGACAGGGGAGCGAGATACGCAGTATTTT.

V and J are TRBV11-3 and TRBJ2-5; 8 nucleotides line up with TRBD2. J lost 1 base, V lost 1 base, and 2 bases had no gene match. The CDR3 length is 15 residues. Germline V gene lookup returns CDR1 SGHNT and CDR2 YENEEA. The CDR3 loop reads CASSLGGGTQETQYF. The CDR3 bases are TGTGCCAGCAGCTTAGGCGGGGGGACCCAAGAGACCCAGTACTTC. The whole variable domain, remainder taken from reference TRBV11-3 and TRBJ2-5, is EAGVVQSPRYKIIEKKQPVAFWCNPISGHNTLYWYLQNLGQGPELLIRYENEEAVDDSQLPKDRFSAERLKGVDSTLKIQPAELGDSAVYLCASSLGGGTQETQYFGPGTRLLVL.